This T cell receptor (beta chain) was sequenced in a study of T-cell reconstitution after alpha-beta-depleted transplantation in children. This CDR3 is 16 amino acids long. J gave up 8 bases and V 0 bases, and 7 bases lay outside the gene matches. CDR1 and CDR2 (germline): MNHEY, SMNVEV (reference sequence). This clonotype was seen a handful of times. Preparing the TCRbeta library involved the use of unique molecular identifiers. TCRdb itself ran the PCR reads through MiXCR, one entry per CDR3 protein. The repertoire holds 200,000 to 250,000 distinct CDR3 sequences, with approximately 10% as singletons.

The TCR sequence derives from a human donor who donated a stem cell graft to a child with acute lymphoblastic leukemia. V and J are TRBV27 and TRBJ2-2; 9 bases match TRBD1. Here the sequenced sample was PBMCs from the stem cell graft donor, taken from the stem cell graft. This chain's CDR3 is CASSLSHGQGMGELFF. The CDR3 coding sequence is TGTGCCAGCAGTTTATCTCACGGACAGGGGATGGGGGAGCTGTTTTTT.